This T cell receptor (beta chain) derives from a study of T cell responses to AZD1222 COVID-19 vaccine. Method: immunoSEQ multiplex PCR; TCRdb's copy keeps in-frame clones and lacks some. Here the sample spans about 200,000 clones, about 95% being singletons. Remarks on this clone: The antigen is undetermined.

The CDR3 contains 17 residues. The J segment lost 5 bases and the V segment lost 0 bases, leaving 11 bases of the junction unmatched. Germline V CDR1 and CDR2: SGHRS, YFSETQ. Study-wide findings and caveats: Females outnumbered males among donors, who were mostly white British; clonal diversity was possibly underestimated. Following two doses of AZD1222, Spike-specific TCR breadth and depth rose. The repertoires were collected only after the peak T cell response.

The TCR originated in an adult who received the MenACWY meningococcal vaccine as a control. Here the sequenced sample was peripheral blood, taken 28 days after the second dose of the MenACWY control vaccine. The chain has TRBV5-1 and TRBJ2-1; TRBD2 agrees at 7 bases. The CDR3 reads CASSLVPSGKRDNEQFF. The CDR3 region has the DNA TGCGCCAGCAGCTTGGTGCCTAGCGGAAAACGGGACAATGAGCAGTTCTTC. Drawing the rest from reference TRBV5-1 and TRBJ2-1, the complete variable domain is KAGVTQTPRYLIKTRGQQVTLSCSPISGHRSVSWYQQTPGQGLQFLFEYFSETQRNKGNFPGRFSGRQFSNSRSEMNVSTLELGDSALYLCASSLVPSGKRDNEQFFGPGTRLTVL.